A single sample gave rise to the 9 T cell receptor beta chains below, sequenced in a study of blood T cell repertoires in COVID-19. Produced via immunoSEQ multiplex PCR; TCRdb's table is partial and in-frame only. The table lists a few hundred thousand clones, 80% to 85% of them singletons. The sample was peripheral blood. The receptors stem from a woman in her fifties or sixties with acute or convalescent COVID-19.

V is TRBV27 and J is TRBJ2-5; D remains ambiguous. Germline V CDR1 and CDR2: MNHEY, SMNVEV (reference sequence). V was shortened by 8 bases and J by 4 bases, with 17 bases between the two germline ends. This CDR3 region has 14 residues. The CDR3 reads CASRSRGDPETQYF. The CDR3 DNA is TGTGCCAGCCGGTCTAGAGGCGACCCAGAGACCCAGTACTTC.

This clone was recorded only once. The V and J genes are TRBV5-4 and TRBJ1-4; 7 bases align to TRBD1. V lost 4 bases to trimming and J lost 8 bases; unmatched junction nucleotides: 8. Per the germline V gene, CDR1 is SGHNT and CDR2 is YYREEE (reference sequence). This CDR3 comprises 14 residues. CDR3 bases: TGTGCCAGCAGCGTGCAGGGGGTTCGAGAAAAACTGTTTTTT. Its protein is CASSVQGVREKLFF.

This clone was detected only a few times. The chain recombines TRBV19 with TRBJ1-2; D unclear. Looked up from germline, CDR1 is LNHDA and CDR2 is SQIVND (reference sequence). CDR3 length equals 13 residues. V gave up 1 base and J gave up 8 bases, with 11 bases separating them. The CDR3 DNA reads as TGTGCCAGTAGTATAGGTCGCGGGTACGGCTACACCTTC. This codes for CASSIGRGYGYTF.

J is TRBJ1-1 and V is TRBV7-3; no clear D. The CDR3 has 13 residues. Germline values: CDR1 SGHTA, CDR2 FQGTGA. Trimming stripped 6 bases from V and 1 base from J, with 9 bases between. The CDR3 sequence is CASSSSRNTEAFF. DNA of the CDR3: TGTGCCAGCAGTTCAAGCCGGAACACTGAAGCTTTCTTT.

The rearrangement links TRBV7-8 to TRBJ2-7; 7 nucleotides align to TRBD2. The germline V gene has CDR1 SGHVS and CDR2 FQNEAQ. J gave up 3 bases and V 5 bases, and 7 bases lay outside the gene matches. CDR3 length: 14 residues. CDR3 coding DNA: TGTGCCAGCAGCCCCCTGGGGGAGGGCTACGAGCAGTACTTC. It specifies CASSPLGEGYEQYF.

This chain connects TRBV4-3 to TRBJ1-6; D is unclear. V was shortened by 4 bases and J by 3 bases, with 13 bases between the two germline ends. CDR1 is LGHNA, CDR2 YSLEER, per germline. This CDR3 is built from 16 residues. For the CDR3, the DNA is TGCGCCAGCAGCCTGCTTGACACAAACTATAATTCACCCCTCCACTTT. The encoded protein is CASSLLDTNYNSPLHF.

The chain is built from TRBV30 and TRBJ2-3; 13 positions match TRBD2. The junction had 10 bases not matched to a gene; V was cut back by 1 base and J by 6 bases. Germline V gene data show CDR1 as GTSNPN and CDR2 as SVGIG (reference sequence). The CDR3 loop spans 17 amino acids. The CDR3 nucleotides are TGTGCCTGGAGTGGCGATCGACTAGCGGGGGGCCTGGATACGCAGTATTTT. This encodes CAWSGDRLAGGLDTQYF.

The chain joins TRBV29-1 to TRBJ1-2; D is undetermined. CDR1 is SQVTM and CDR2 is ANQGSEA in the germline V gene. Trimming removed 3 bases from V and 6 bases from J, with 17 bases in between. The CDR3 contains 14 residues. The CDR3: CSVDHRDKINGYTF. The CDR3 DNA follows: TGCAGCGTTGATCACAGAGATAAAATTAATGGCTACACCTTC.

The rearrangement joins TRBV6-5 to TRBJ2-5, with D possibly TRBD1 on 5 matching bases. Trimming took off 6 bases at V and 2 bases at J, with 10 bases between the two ends. This CDR3 contains 13 residues. Looked up from germline, CDR1 is MNHEY and CDR2 is SVGAGI. This chain's CDR3 is CASRVAGQETQYF. DNA for the CDR3: TGTGCCAGCAGAGTGGCAGGGCAAGAGACCCAGTACTTC.